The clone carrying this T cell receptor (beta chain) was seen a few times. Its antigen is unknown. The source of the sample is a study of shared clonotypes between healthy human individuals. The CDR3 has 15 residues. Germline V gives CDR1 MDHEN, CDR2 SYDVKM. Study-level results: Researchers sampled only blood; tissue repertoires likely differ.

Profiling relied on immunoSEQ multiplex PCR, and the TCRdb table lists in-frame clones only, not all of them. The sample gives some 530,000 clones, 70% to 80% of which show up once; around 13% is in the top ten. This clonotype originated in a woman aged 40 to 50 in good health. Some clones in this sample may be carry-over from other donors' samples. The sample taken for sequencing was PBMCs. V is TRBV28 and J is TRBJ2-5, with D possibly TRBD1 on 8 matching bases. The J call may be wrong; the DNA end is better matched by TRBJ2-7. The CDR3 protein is CASSLVDRDYHEQYF. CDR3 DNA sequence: TGTGCCAGCAGTTTAGTGGACAGGGACTACCACGAGCAGTACTTC.